The TCR beta chain described here comes from a study of blood T cells in healthy people across ages. For the second PCR, which ran for roughly 6 to 12 cycles, a sample-barcoded 5' primer and a J-beta primer mix were used. A template-switch adaptor with 12 random nucleotides tagged each cDNA molecule. Each CDR3 protein gets one entry after TCRdb re-called the 5' RACE reads with MiXCR. The data contain hundreds of thousands of distinct CDR3 sequences, roughly half of them singletons. Many counts were recorded for this clonotype. Every participating donor contributed about 10 milliliters of peripheral blood through a draw. The sequence came from a woman of 80 years or more in good health. Sequencing was performed on blood.

The CDR3 nucleotides are TGTGCCAGCAGCCTTAAGGGGGGGGCCCGAAACATTCAGTACTTC. Residues: CASSLKGGARNIQYF. V and J are TRBV6-6 and TRBJ2-4; possibly TRBD2 for D (7 bases). V was cut by 6 bases and J by 6 bases, with 18 bases left in between. CDR3 size: 15 residues. Germline CDR1 MNHNY, CDR2 SVGAGI (reference sequence).